The clone carrying this TCR beta chain has at least ten counts. This sample was included in a study of early T cells in non-severe SARS-CoV-2 infection. Study summary: Unsorted whole-blood RNA was sequenced in bulk, leaving chains unpaired.

Unique molecular identifiers tagged individual cDNA molecules. One entry per CDR3 protein, called by TCRdb with MiXCR from the 5' RACE reads. This sample has around 60,000 distinct CDR3 sequences, with about an eighth found just once. Sequencing input: whole blood. The clonotype comes from an adult who was a healthcare worker with PCR-confirmed SARS-CoV-2 infection or an uninfected control (not recorded which).

DNA for the CDR3: TGTGCCAGCAGCCCGAACACCGGGGAGCTGTTTTTT. Its protein is CASSPNTGELFF. The chain employs TRBV27 and TRBJ2-2; D remains unclear. The CDR3 extends over 12 amino acids. The V gene's germline CDR1 is MNHEY and CDR2 SMNVEV (reference sequence). Trimming removed 6 bases at V and 0 bases at J, with 2 bases between.